The present entry profiles one T cell receptor (beta chain) with its context. The source of the sample is a study of blood T cell repertoires in COVID-19. On the study more broadly: The cDNA or gDNA used as material had been derived from T cells, B-cell-depleted T cells, or PBMCs.

This CDR3 is 14 amino acids long. The V end was cut by 5 bases, the J end by 2 bases, with 12 bases between. Germline CDR1 reads SNHLY; CDR2 reads FYNNEI. Generated by immunoSEQ multiplex PCR, the TCRdb table keeps only in-frame clones and is missing some. Of around 160,000 clones in the sample, under 90% are singletons; the top ten hold approximately 19%. Sequenced sample: peripheral blood. The origin of this receptor is a woman of 80 years or more with acute or convalescent COVID-19. The V gene is TRBV2, the J gene TRBJ1-2; D is unresolved. CDR3 residues: CASSLQVLNYGYTF. Here the CDR3 DNA reads TGTGCCAGCAGTCTTCAGGTTCTAAACTATGGCTACACCTTC. The full variable domain, its missing parts supplied by reference TRBV2 and TRBJ1-2, is EPEVTQTPSHQVTQMGQEVILRCVPISNHLYFYWYRQILGQKVEFLVSFYNNEISEKSEIFDDQFSVERPDGSNFTLKIRSTKLEDSAMYFCASSLQVLNYGYTFGSGTRLTVV.